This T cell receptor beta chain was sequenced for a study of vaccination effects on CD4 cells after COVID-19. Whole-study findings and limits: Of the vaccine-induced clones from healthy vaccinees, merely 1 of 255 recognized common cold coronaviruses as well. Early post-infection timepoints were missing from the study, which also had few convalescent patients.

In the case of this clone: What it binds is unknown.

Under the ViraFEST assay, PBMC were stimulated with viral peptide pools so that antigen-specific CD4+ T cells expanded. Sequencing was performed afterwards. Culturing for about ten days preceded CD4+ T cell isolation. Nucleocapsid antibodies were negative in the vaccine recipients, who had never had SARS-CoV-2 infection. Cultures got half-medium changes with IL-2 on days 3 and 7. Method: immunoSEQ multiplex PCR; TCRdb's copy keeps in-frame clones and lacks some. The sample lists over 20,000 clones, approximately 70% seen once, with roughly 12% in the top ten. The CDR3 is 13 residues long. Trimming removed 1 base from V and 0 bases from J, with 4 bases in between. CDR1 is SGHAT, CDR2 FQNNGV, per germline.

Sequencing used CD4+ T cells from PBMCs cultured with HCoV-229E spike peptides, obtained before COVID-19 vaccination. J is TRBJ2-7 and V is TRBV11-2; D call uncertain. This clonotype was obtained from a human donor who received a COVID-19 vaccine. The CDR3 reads CASSLAISYEQYF. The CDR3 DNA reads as TGTGCCAGCAGCTTAGCGATCTCCTACGAGCAGTACTTC.